This TCR beta chain was captured in a study of blood T cells in healthy people across ages. Overall study results and limits: Diversity figures based on one million T cells were deemed too low.

Through a sample-barcoded 5' primer and a J-beta primer mix, a second PCR was run for roughly 6 to 11 cycles. All samples yielded 2.5 million or more CDR3-containing paired-end reads. Via MiXCR, TCRdb re-called the 5' RACE reads, giving one row per CDR3 protein. There are around 780,000 distinct CDR3 sequences in the sample; about 26% occur only once, and less than 3.5% lies in the top ten. CDR3 size: 20 residues. Peripheral blood from each donor was collected in a volume of about 9.9 milliliters. This clonotype was counted between two and nine times. The antigen remains undetermined. These data were also reused for a study on T cells of mothers and their children.

The source material was blood. This TCR derives from a boy aged 5 to 17 in good health. The rearrangement uses TRBV21-1 and TRBJ2-6; the table's D gene call, TRBD1, was not cross checked with the DNA. TRBV21-1 is a pseudogene segment. CDR3 protein: CASSNWKYRDTSSGANVLTF. CDR3 DNA sequence: TGTGCCAGCAGCAATTGGAAATACCGGGACACCAGCTCTGGGGCCAACGTCCTGACTTTC.